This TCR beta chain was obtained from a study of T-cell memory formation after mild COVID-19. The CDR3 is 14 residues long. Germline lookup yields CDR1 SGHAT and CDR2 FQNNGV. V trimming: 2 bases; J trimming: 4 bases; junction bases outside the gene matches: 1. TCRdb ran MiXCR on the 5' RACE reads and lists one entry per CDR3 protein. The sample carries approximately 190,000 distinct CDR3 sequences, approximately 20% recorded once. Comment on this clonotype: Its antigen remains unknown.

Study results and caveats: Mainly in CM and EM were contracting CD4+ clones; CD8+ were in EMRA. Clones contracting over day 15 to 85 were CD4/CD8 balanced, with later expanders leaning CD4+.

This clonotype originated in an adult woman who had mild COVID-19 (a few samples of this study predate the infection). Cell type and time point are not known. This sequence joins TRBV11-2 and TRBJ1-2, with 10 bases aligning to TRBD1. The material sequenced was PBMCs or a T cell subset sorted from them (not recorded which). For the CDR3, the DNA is TGTGCCAGCAGCTTAAGGGACAGGGGCTATGGCTACACCTTC. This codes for CASSLRDRGYGYTF.